This T cell receptor beta chain is drawn from a study of cytomegalovirus exposure and HLA in healthy donors. The PCR ran on 60 Vbeta and 13 Jbeta primers. Profiling relied on immunoSEQ multiplex PCR, and the TCRdb table lists in-frame clones only, not all of them. Of about 150,000 clones in the sample, about four fifths were seen once. CDR3 length: 15 residues. V was pared by 7 bases and J by 2 bases, with 13 bases of the junction left unmatched. Germline loops: CDR1 SQVTM, CDR2 ANQGSEA. Note on this clone: Its target is not known.

Regarding donors, all were healthy bone marrow donors. Whole-study results and caveats: Earlier results showed most TCR beta V segments being productive about 90% or about 30% of the time. Reports described diagnosis of cytomegalovirus status by the classifier as highly specific and sensitive.

J is TRBJ1-1 and V is TRBV29-1; 7 bases match TRBD1. Material for sequencing was PBMCs. The TCR sequence derives from a man aged 50-59 years in good health and CMV-seropositive. CDR3 nucleotide sequence: TGCAGCGCAGACAGGGTGGAGTGGGGAAACACTGAAGCTTTCTTT. Translation: CSADRVEWGNTEAFF.